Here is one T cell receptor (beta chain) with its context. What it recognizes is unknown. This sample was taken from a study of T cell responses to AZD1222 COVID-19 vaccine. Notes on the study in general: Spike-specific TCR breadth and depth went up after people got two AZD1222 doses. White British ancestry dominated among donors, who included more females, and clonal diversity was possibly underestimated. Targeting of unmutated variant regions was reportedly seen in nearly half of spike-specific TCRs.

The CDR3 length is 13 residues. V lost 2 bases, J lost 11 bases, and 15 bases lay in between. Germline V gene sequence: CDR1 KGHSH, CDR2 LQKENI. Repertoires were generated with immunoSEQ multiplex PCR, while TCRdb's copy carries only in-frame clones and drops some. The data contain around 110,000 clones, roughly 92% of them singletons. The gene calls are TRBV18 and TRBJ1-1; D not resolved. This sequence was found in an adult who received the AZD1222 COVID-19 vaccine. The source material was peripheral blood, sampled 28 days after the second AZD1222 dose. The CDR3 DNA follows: TGTGCCAGCTCACCAAGTGCGGAGGCAGACGCTTTCTTT. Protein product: CASSPSAEADAFF.